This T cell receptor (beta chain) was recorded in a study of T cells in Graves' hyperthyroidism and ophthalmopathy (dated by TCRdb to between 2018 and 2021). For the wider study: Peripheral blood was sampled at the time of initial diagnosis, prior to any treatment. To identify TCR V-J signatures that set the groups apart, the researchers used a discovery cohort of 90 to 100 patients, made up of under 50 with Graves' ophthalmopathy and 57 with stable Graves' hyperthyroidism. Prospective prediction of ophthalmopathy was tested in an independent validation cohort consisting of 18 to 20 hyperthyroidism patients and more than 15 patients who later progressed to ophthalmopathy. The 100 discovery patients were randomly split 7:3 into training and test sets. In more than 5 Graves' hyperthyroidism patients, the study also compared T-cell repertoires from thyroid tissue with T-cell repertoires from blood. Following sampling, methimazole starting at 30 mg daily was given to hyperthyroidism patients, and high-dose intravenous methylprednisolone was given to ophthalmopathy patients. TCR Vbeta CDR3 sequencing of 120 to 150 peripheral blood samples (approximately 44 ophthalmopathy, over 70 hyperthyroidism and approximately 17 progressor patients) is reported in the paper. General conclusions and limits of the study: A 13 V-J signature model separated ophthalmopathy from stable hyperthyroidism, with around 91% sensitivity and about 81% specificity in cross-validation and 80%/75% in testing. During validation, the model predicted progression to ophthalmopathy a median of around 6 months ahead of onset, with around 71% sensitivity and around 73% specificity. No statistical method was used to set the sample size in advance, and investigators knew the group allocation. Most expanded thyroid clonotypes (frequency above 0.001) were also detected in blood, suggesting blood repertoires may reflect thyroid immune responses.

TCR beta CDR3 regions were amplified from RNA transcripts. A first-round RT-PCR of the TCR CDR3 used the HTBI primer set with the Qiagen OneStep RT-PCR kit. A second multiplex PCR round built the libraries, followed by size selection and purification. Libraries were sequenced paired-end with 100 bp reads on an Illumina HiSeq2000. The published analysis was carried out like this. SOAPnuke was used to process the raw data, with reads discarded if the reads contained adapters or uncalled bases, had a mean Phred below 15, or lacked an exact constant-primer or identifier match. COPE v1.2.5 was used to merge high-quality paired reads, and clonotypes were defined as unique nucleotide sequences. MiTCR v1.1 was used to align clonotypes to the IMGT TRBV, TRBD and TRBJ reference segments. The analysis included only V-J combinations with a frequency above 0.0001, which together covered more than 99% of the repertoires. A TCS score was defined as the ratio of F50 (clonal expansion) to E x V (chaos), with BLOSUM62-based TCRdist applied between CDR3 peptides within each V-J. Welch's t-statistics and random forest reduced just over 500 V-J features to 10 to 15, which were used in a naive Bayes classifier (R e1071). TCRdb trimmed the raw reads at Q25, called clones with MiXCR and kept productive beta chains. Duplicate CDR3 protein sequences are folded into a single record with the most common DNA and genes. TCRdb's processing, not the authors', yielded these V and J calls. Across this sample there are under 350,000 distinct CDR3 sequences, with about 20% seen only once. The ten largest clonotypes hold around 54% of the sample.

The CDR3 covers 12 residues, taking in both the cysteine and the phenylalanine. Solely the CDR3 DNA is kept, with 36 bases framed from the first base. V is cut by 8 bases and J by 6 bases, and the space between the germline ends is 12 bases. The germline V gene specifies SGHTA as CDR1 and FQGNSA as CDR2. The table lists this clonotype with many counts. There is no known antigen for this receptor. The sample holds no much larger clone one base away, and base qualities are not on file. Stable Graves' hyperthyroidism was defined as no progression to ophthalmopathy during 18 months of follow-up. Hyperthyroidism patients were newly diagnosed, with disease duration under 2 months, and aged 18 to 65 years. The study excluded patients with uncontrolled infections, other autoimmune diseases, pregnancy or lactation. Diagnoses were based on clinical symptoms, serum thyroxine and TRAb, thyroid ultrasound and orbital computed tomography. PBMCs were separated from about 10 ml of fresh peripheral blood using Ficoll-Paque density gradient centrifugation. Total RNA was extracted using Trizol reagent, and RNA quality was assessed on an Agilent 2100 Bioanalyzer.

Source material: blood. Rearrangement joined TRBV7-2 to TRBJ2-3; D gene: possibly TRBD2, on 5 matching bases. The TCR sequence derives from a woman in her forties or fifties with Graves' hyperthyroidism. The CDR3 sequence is CASGGFSDTQYF. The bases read TGTGCCAGCGGCGGGTTTTCGGATACGCAGTATTTT.